Reported below is one TCR beta chain. Its antigen remains unidentified. The entry originates in a study of beta chain features in type 1 diabetes. General study results and limits: Patients with Type 1 diabetes showed moderately but significantly shorter TCRB CDR3s in all four CD4+ subsets.

V was trimmed by 0 bases and J by 1 base, leaving 6 bases between them. The CDR3 runs 15 residues. Reverse transcription of all isolated RNA meant that expressed TCRB transcripts were sequenced. Assay: immunoSEQ multiplex PCR; the TCRdb copy retains only in-frame clones and omits some. The sample records 150,000 to 200,000 clones, approximately 62% being singletons. This chain connects TRBV23-1 to TRBJ2-2, with D possibly TRBD1 on 5 matching bases. TRBV23-1 is known as an ORF, though its function is uncertain. Input material: naive CD4+ T cells from blood. The clonotype was recovered from a man aged 30-40 years with type 1 diabetes. CDR3 nucleotide sequence: TGCGCCAGCAGTCAATCAGGACAGAACACCGGGGAGCTGTTTTTT. This codes for CASSQSGQNTGELFF.